The 28 T cell receptor beta chains below all came from one sample that was sequenced in a study of regulatory and conventional T cells in breast cancer. TCRdb used MiXCR to reprocess the PCR reads, holding one entry per CDR3 protein. The sample carries about 16,000 distinct CDR3 sequences, approximately 29% recorded once. Sample: conventional T cells from blood. The source of these receptors is a female donor in good health.

This chain joins TRBV5-4 and TRBJ1-2; 9 nucleotides agree with TRBD1. Germline V gene data show CDR1 as SGHNT and CDR2 as YYREEE (reference sequence). The CDR3 consists of 13 residues. With 9 bases clipped from V and 6 bases from J, the junction kept 9 bases outside the gene matches. This CDR3 reads CAIKGQGPHGYTF. The CDR3 bases are TGTGCCATCAAAGGACAGGGGCCCCATGGCTACACCTTC.

This rearrangement joins TRBV4-3 to TRBJ1-3; D possibly corresponds to TRBD1 (5 bases). Germline V lookup: CDR1 LGHNA, CDR2 YSLEER. V lost 1 base to trimming and J lost 0 bases, with 13 bases between them. The CDR3 length is 17 residues. The CDR3 DNA reads TGCGCCAGCAGCCAAGGGTTGGGACGCAGCTCTGGAAACACCATATATTTT. This translates into CASSQGLGRSSGNTIYF.

The chain has TRBV12-3 or TRBV12-4 and TRBJ1-5, with 9 bases aligning to TRBD1. The V and J ends lost 1 base and 2 bases, in that order; junction bases with no gene match: 3. This CDR3 spans 16 amino acids. As DNA, the CDR3 is TGTGCCAGCAGTTTAGGACAGGGGGAACGCAATCAGCCCCAGCATTTT. This codes for CASSLGQGERNQPQHF.

V usage is TRBV2 and J usage is TRBJ2-2; D possibly uses TRBD1 or TRBD2 (7 bases each). Trimming shortened V by 10 bases and J by 2 bases, and 14 bases separated the two germline ends. The CDR3 contains 14 residues. Per germline, CDR1 SNHLY and CDR2 FYNNEI. The CDR3 coding sequence is TGTGCCACCAGGGGGGGTCTCAACACCGGGGAGCTGTTTTTT. Protein: CATRGGLNTGELFF.

This clonotype was detected ten times or more. CDR3: CASSLATVTIPNTGELFF. CDR3 DNA: TGTGCCAGCAGCTTAGCGACAGTGACTATTCCGAACACCGGGGAGCTGTTTTTT. The chain recombines TRBV7-9 with TRBJ2-2; the D gene could be TRBD1 or TRBD2 (5 bases each). CDR1 is SEHNR, CDR2 FQNEAQ, per germline (reference sequence). This CDR3 is 18 amino acids long. Trimming removed 0 bases from V and 0 bases from J, with 14 bases in between.

The V and J genes are TRBV7-8 and TRBJ1-2; D not certain. Between the trimmed V and J ends, which lost 3 bases and 1 base, there was a span of 6 bases. This CDR3 is 13 amino acids long. The V gene's germline CDR1 is SGHVS and CDR2 FQNEAQ. The CDR3 region is CASSLGNNYGYTF. CDR3 coding DNA: TGTGCCAGCAGCTTGGGGAATAACTATGGCTACACCTTC.

The V and J genes are TRBV29-1 and TRBJ2-4; 8 bases agree with TRBD2. The V gene's germline CDR1 is SQVTM and CDR2 ANQGSEA. The CDR3 sequence is 15 residues long. Germline trimming cut 6 bases from V and 0 bases from J; bases unmatched to any gene: 7. The CDR3 DNA reads as TGCAGCGTGAATAGCGGGAATCTAGCCAAAAACATTCAGTACTTC. It codes for CSVNSGNLAKNIQYF.

This sequence joins TRBV5-1 and TRBJ1-1; a possible D gene is TRBD1 (5 bases). The germline CDR1 and CDR2 sequences are SGHRS and YFSETQ. V lost 3 bases to trimming and J lost 0 bases, with 15 bases between them. The CDR3 runs 16 residues. The CDR3 sequence is CASSSRDRSMNTEAFF. The CDR3 region has the DNA TGCGCCAGCAGCTCCCGCGACAGATCTATGAACACTGAAGCTTTCTTT.

This clonotype was detected many times. V gene TRBV4-3 combines with J gene TRBJ1-2; no clear D gene. Per germline, CDR1 LGHNA and CDR2 YSLEER. Trimming took off 0 bases at V and 8 bases at J, with 13 bases between the two ends. The CDR3 loop spans 14 amino acids. CDR3 amino acids: CASSQDRWVGGYTF. The CDR3 coding sequence is TGCGCCAGCAGCCAAGATCGATGGGTGGGGGGCTACACCTTC.

Remarks on this clonotype: A junction end diverges from the germline sequence, so it may reflect a read error. This rearrangement joins TRBV4-1 to TRBJ2-4, with TRBD2 identical over 9 bases. The V gene's germline CDR1 is MGHRA and CDR2 YSYEKL. The CDR3 sequence is 17 residues long. CDR3: CASSQGRAGGTKNIQHF. The DNA of the CDR3 is TGCGCCAGCAGCCAAGGGAGAGCGGGAGGAACCAAAAACATTCAGCACTTC.

This clonotype occurred a few times. The V and J genes are TRBV27 and TRBJ1-5; a weak D match, TRBD1 (5 bases). The CDR3 length is 14 residues. Germline V lookup: CDR1 MNHEY, CDR2 SMNVEV (reference sequence). Trimming removed 3 bases at V and 6 bases at J, with 12 bases between. This chain's CDR3 is CASSFRETGQPQHF. The CDR3 region has the DNA TGTGCCAGCAGTTTCAGGGAAACGGGTCAGCCCCAGCATTTT.

This clonotype is medium-sized. The J gene is TRBJ2-7, the V gene TRBV4-3, with D uncertain. This CDR3 spans 12 amino acids. V was pared by 0 bases and J by 3 bases, with 3 bases between. Looked up from germline, CDR1 is LGHNA and CDR2 is YSLEER. CDR3 protein: CASSQEGYEQYF. CDR3 DNA sequence: TGCGCCAGCAGCCAAGAAGGCTACGAGCAGTACTTC.

This clonotype was observed a handful of times. The V and J genes are TRBV9 and TRBJ1-2; D is possibly TRBD1 (5 bases). The germline CDR1 and CDR2 sequences are SGDLS and YYNGEE. The CDR3 extends over 16 amino acids. Trimming cost V 1 base and J 3 bases, with 16 bases left between them. The DNA for the CDR3 is TGTGCCAGCAGCGTATCACGCTTTTGGGGGGACTATGGCTACACCTTC. Protein: CASSVSRFWGDYGYTF.

J is TRBJ1-6 and V is TRBV30; D is unresolved. V was clipped by 5 bases and J by 0 bases, with 8 bases between them. The CDR3 has 14 amino acids. Per germline, CDR1 GTSNPN and CDR2 SVGIG (reference sequence). CDR3: CAWDLDSYNSPLHF. The DNA of the CDR3 is TGTGCCTGGGACCTCGACTCCTATAATTCACCCCTCCACTTT.

V and J are TRBV6-5 and TRBJ1-3, with a weak D call TRBD1 (5 bases). Trimming took 6 bases from V and 10 from J, leaving 10 bases between them. The CDR3 runs 11 residues. The V gene's germline CDR1 is MNHEY and CDR2 SVGAGI. The CDR3 sequence is CASSTRETIYF. CDR3 sequence (DNA): TGTGCCAGCAGCACCAGGGAGACCATATATTTT.

V usage is TRBV7-9 and J usage is TRBJ2-3; a weak D match, TRBD2 (6 bases). Germline V gene lookup returns CDR1 SEHNR and CDR2 FQNEAQ (reference sequence). The V and J ends lost 2 bases and 4 bases respectively, with 13 bases between them. The CDR3 runs 15 residues. CDR3 protein: CASSLRRGCPDTQYF. CDR3 DNA sequence: TGTGCCAGCAGCTTACGACGGGGGTGCCCAGATACGCAGTATTTT. The full variable domain, completed using reference TRBV7-9 and TRBJ2-3, is DTGVSQNPRHKITKRGQNVTFRCDPISEHNRLYWYRQTLGQGPEFLTYFQNEAQLEKSRLLSDRFSAERPKGSFSTLEIQRTEQGDSAMYLCASSLRRGCPDTQYFGPGTRLTVL.

V is TRBV7-2 and J is TRBJ1-6; D is ambiguous. Looked up from germline, CDR1 is SGHTA and CDR2 is FQGNSA. Trimming took off 0 bases at V and 7 bases at J, with 10 bases between the two ends. This CDR3 is built from 15 residues. In nucleotides, the CDR3 is TGTGCCAGCAGCTTAGCAGGGCCCCCAAATTCACCCCTCCACTTT. It is translated as CASSLAGPPNSPLHF.

Worth noting for this clonotype: A much bigger clone sits one base away, suggesting this may be a read error. The chain couples TRBV7-2 to TRBJ2-1; no definite D call. In germline, CDR1 is SGHTA, CDR2 FQGNSA. The CDR3 spans 14 residues. V was clipped by 4 bases and J by 3 bases, with 10 bases between them. As DNA, the CDR3 is TGTGCCAGCAGCTCAGAAGGTTTCTACAATGAGCAGTTCTTC. It yields the protein CASSSEGFYNEQFF.

In DNA, the CDR3 is TGTGCCTGGAGTTCCCGAGGTCAGCAGCCCCAGCATTTT. Amino acids: CAWSSRGQQPQHF. The chain has TRBV30 and TRBJ1-5; D call uncertain. V lost 2 bases to trimming and J lost 7 bases, with 12 bases between them. Germline CDR1 reads GTSNPN; CDR2 reads SVGIG (reference sequence). This CDR3 has 13 amino acids.

The J gene is TRBJ1-5, the V gene TRBV7-2; D is unclear. Germline CDR1 is SGHTA and CDR2 is FQGNSA. The CDR3 covers 12 residues. Trimming shortened V by 5 bases and J by 6 bases, and 8 bases separated the two germline ends. Written as DNA, the CDR3 is TGTGCCAGCAGCACGCAAGGTCAGCCCCAGCATTTT. Its translation is CASSTQGQPQHF.

In its sample, this clonotype was seen a few times. This sequence joins TRBV7-2 and TRBJ2-1, with unresolved D. The CDR3 loop spans 12 amino acids. The germline V gene encodes CDR1 SGHTA and CDR2 FQGNSA. V shed 1 base and J shed 7 bases, with 5 bases lying between them. The chain's CDR3 is CASSLERNEQFF. The DNA of the CDR3 is TGTGCCAGCAGCTTAGAGAGGAATGAGCAGTTCTTC.

This clonotype is labeled as medium-sized (0.01 to 0.1%). This CDR3 is CASSQALSVGYTF. CDR3 DNA sequence: TGTGCCAGCAGCCAAGCCCTATCGGTTGGCTACACCTTC. This chain joins TRBV3-1 and TRBJ1-2; the D is unclear. The V gene lost 1 base and the J gene lost 7 bases, with 10 bases spanning the gap. Germline CDR1 is LGHDT and CDR2 is YNNKEL (reference sequence). There are 13 residues in the CDR3.

The rearrangement links TRBV6-1 to TRBJ1-5; TRBD1 agrees at 7 bases. V was pared by 2 bases and J by 2 bases, with 6 bases of the junction left unmatched. Germline V gene data show CDR1 as MNHNS and CDR2 as SASEGT. CDR3 length equals 16 residues. CDR3 protein: CASSEIGQAGNQPQHF. The CDR3 nucleotides are TGTGCCAGCAGTGAAATCGGACAGGCGGGCAATCAGCCCCAGCATTTT.

V is TRBV11-1 and J is TRBJ2-1; tentatively, D is TRBD1 (6 bases). CDR3 length: 16 residues. The germline gives CDR1 SGHAT, CDR2 FQDESV (reference sequence). Deletions cut 5 bases from V and 7 bases from J, with 21 bases between. The CDR3 bases are TGTGCCAGCAGCACTCCACAGGGAAAGGGTAGGAATGAGCAGTTCTTC. This sequence encodes CASSTPQGKGRNEQFF.

This clonotype is termed medium-sized. CDR3 sequence reads: CSAAGTGERGYTF. CDR3 DNA sequence: TGCAGTGCTGCCGGGACAGGGGAGCGTGGCTACACCTTC. V is TRBV20-1 and J is TRBJ1-2; 10 bases line up with TRBD1. The V gene end was trimmed by 5 bases and the J gene end by 7 bases; junction bases not matched to a gene: 7. The CDR3 length is 13 residues. The germline gives CDR1 DFQATT, CDR2 SNEGSKA (reference sequence).

Only a few counts were recorded for this clonotype. This chain joins TRBV12-3 or TRBV12-4 and TRBJ2-1; D not certain. This CDR3 spans 13 amino acids. The germline V and J ends were trimmed by 3 bases and 4 bases, with 7 bases remaining between them. The CDR3 reads CASSLTRYNEQFF. The CDR3, as DNA: TGTGCCAGCAGTTTGACTCGTTACAATGAGCAGTTCTTC.

This clonotype ranks as medium-sized. The rearrangement joins TRBV7-2 to TRBJ2-1, with D uncertain. V was clipped by 5 bases and J by 0 bases, with 17 bases between them. CDR1 is SGHTA, CDR2 FQGNSA, per germline. The CDR3 consists of 17 residues. For the CDR3, the DNA is TGTGCCAGCAGCCCCCTAGGCGCGTCTTCCTCCTACAATGAGCAGTTCTTC. Translated: CASSPLGASSSYNEQFF.

This clonotype was counted a few times. This CDR3 reads CASMDGGGDSPLHF. The CDR3 bases are TGTGCCAGCATGGACGGCGGGGGTGATTCACCCCTCCACTTT. The chain has TRBV6-9 and TRBJ1-6; a possible D gene is TRBD1 (5 bases). CDR1 and CDR2 from the germline V gene are MNHGY and SVAAGI. The CDR3 loop spans 14 amino acids. V was cut by 7 bases and J by 8 bases, with 15 bases left in between.